This T cell receptor beta chain comes out of a study of blood T cell repertoires in COVID-19. Germline loops: CDR1 MGHRA, CDR2 YSYEKL. The ends lost 0 bases at V and 1 base at J; junction bases unmatched: 5. The CDR3 runs to 16 residues. Clones were read by immunoSEQ multiplex PCR, and TCRdb kept only the in-frame ones, dropping some. Of about 250,000 clones in the sample, 70% to 90% were seen once. Sample: peripheral blood. This receptor was taken from an older woman with active or convalescent COVID-19. V is TRBV4-1 and J is TRBJ1-1, with 7 bases that match TRBD1. CDR3 region: CASSQDSRQGNTEAFF. CDR3 nucleotide sequence: TGCGCCAGCAGCCAAGATTCGCGACAGGGGAACACTGAAGCTTTCTTT.